These 27 T cell receptor beta chains were sequenced from one sample in a study of blood T cell repertoires in COVID-19. Profiling relied on immunoSEQ multiplex PCR, and the TCRdb table lists in-frame clones only, not all of them. The repertoire holds roughly 99,000 clones, 80% to 95% seen once, with roughly 1.2% in the top ten. The sequencing sample was made of peripheral blood. The receptor set was obtained from a woman aged 25 to 39 with acute or convalescent COVID-19.

This chain links TRBV7-2 with TRBJ1-1; D ambiguous. CDR1 SGHTA and CDR2 FQGNSA come from the germline V gene. V shed 3 bases and J shed 3 bases, with 5 bases lying between them. This CDR3 has 12 residues. CDR3 sequence (DNA): TGTGCCAGCAGCTTTTCGGACACTGAAGCTTTCTTT. This sequence encodes CASSFSDTEAFF.

This clone has a handful of counts. This rearrangement joins TRBV9 to TRBJ1-3; D may be TRBD1 (5 bases). V was trimmed by 0 bases and J by 2 bases, leaving 9 bases between them. The CDR3 length is 15 residues. Germline loops: CDR1 SGDLS, CDR2 YYNGEE. CDR3 protein: CASSVAAGTGNTIYF. CDR3 nucleotide sequence: TGTGCCAGCAGCGTAGCTGCAGGGACTGGAAACACCATATATTTT.

This clone has only one observation. The V gene is TRBV28, the J gene TRBJ2-7, with 13 bases that match TRBD2. V lost 4 bases and J lost 6; bases outside the gene matches: 6. The V gene's germline CDR1 is MDHEN and CDR2 SYDVKM. This CDR3 contains 15 residues. The CDR3 loop is CASSSTRLAGGEQYF. In nucleotides, the CDR3 is TGTGCCAGCAGTTCGACTCGACTAGCGGGAGGCGAGCAGTACTTC.

The rearrangement links TRBV4-2 to TRBJ2-7, with 7 bases matching TRBD2. V lost 2 bases and J lost 6; bases outside the gene matches: 7. There are 14 residues in the CDR3. Germline lookup yields CDR1 LGHNA and CDR2 YNFKEQ. The CDR3 loop is CASSQTAGVAEQYF. The CDR3 DNA follows: TGTGCCAGCAGCCAAACCGCGGGAGTCGCCGAGCAGTACTTC.

The chain combines TRBV15 with TRBJ1-3; D perhaps matches TRBD1 (5 bases). Germline V gives CDR1 LNHNV, CDR2 YYDKDF (reference sequence). This CDR3 contains 14 residues. V was trimmed by 5 bases and J by 8 bases, leaving 16 bases between them. The CDR3: CATSGRQPGDTIYF. Here the CDR3 DNA reads TGTGCCACCAGCGGACGACAACCGGGGGACACCATATATTTT.

This chain joins TRBV10-1 and TRBJ2-4, with 11 bases fitting TRBD2. The germline V gene has CDR1 WNHNN and CDR2 SYGVQD (reference sequence). The CDR3 is made up of 18 amino acids. J lost 0 bases, V lost 11 bases, and 15 bases had no gene match. In DNA, the CDR3 is TGCGCCCCGGGACTAGCGGACACCGAATATCAAGCCAAAAACATTCAGTACTTC. It translates to CAPGLADTEYQAKNIQYF.

The chain recombines TRBV19 with TRBJ2-1; TRBD2 might be the D (7 bases). Between the trimmed V and J ends, which lost 5 bases and 6 bases, there was a span of 11 bases. CDR3 length: 13 amino acids. Germline CDR1 and CDR2: LNHDA and SQIVND (reference sequence). For the CDR3, the DNA is TGTGCCAGTAGTTGGGCGGGGGCCAATGAGCAGTTCTTC. This sequence encodes CASSWAGANEQFF.

The V gene is TRBV4-3, the J gene TRBJ1-5; a possible D gene is TRBD1 (6 bases). Germline CDR1 LGHNA, CDR2 YSLEER. Trimming took off 1 base at V and 7 bases at J, with 14 bases between the two ends. This CDR3 comprises 15 residues. The CDR3 DNA reads as TGCGCCAGCAGCCAAGTTCACGGGGGGCACCAGCCCCAGCATTTT. Translation gives CASSQVHGGHQPQHF.

This chain uses TRBV4-2 with TRBJ1-2, with a tentative D call TRBD1 (6 bases). Deletions cut 2 bases from V and 0 bases from J, with 13 bases between. This CDR3 has 16 amino acids. CDR1 is LGHNA, CDR2 YNFKEQ, per germline. The CDR3 loop is CASSQTNRAANYGYTF. DNA of the CDR3: TGTGCCAGCAGCCAAACAAACAGGGCAGCTAACTATGGCTACACCTTC.

The rearrangement joins TRBV6-1 to TRBJ2-4; TRBD1 might be the D (6 bases). The V gene lost 4 bases and the J gene lost 6 bases, with 19 bases spanning the gap. There are 16 residues in the CDR3. Germline V lookup: CDR1 MNHNS, CDR2 SASEGT. DNA of the CDR3: TGTGCCAGCAGTGCCCCGGACAGAGCACAAGGAAACATTCAGTACTTC. Translated, it gives CASSAPDRAQGNIQYF.

This clone is a singleton in its sample. This sequence joins TRBV3-1 (or the pseudogene TRBV3-2) and TRBJ2-1, with TRBD1 identical over 8 bases. J was trimmed by 8 bases and V by 3 bases; bases with no gene match: 12. Germline V lookup: CDR1 LGHDT, CDR2 YNNKEL (reference sequence). CDR3 length equals 16 residues. The CDR3 DNA follows: TGTGCCAGCAGCCACAAAAGGACAGGGTTTGTGGATGAGCAGTTCTTC. Translated: CASSHKRTGFVDEQFF.

This sequence joins TRBV19 and TRBJ1-6; TRBD1 matches at 9 bases. The CDR3 consists of 19 residues. V lost 1 base and J lost 9; bases outside the gene matches: 16. Per the germline V gene, CDR1 is LNHDA and CDR2 is SQIVND (reference sequence). CDR3 DNA sequence: TGTGCCAGTAGTATAGGGGATCGCCGGGACAGGGTACGCCTTTCACCCCTCCACTTT. Its protein is CASSIGDRRDRVRLSPLHF.

The chain is built from TRBV4-2 and TRBJ1-5; 7 nucleotides line up with TRBD1. The CDR3 runs to 17 residues. Per the germline V gene, CDR1 is LGHNA and CDR2 is YNFKEQ. The junction had 11 bases not matched to a gene; V was cut back by 0 bases and J by 6 bases. Here the CDR3 reads CASSQDGRGTDFQPQHF. The CDR3 coding sequence is TGTGCCAGCAGCCAAGACGGCAGGGGGACCGATTTTCAGCCCCAGCATTTT.

This rearrangement joins TRBV7-9 to TRBJ1-5, with 11 bases matching TRBD1. Germline CDR1 reads SEHNR; CDR2 reads FQNEAQ (reference sequence). The junction had 3 bases not matched to a gene; V was cut back by 6 bases and J by 5 bases. This CDR3 contains 14 residues. CDR3 sequence (DNA): TGTGCCAGCAGTCGGGACAGGGGGGATCAGCCCCAGCATTTT. Amino acids: CASSRDRGDQPQHF.

The chain has TRBV2 and TRBJ1-1; possible D gene TRBD1, 5 bases. Germline V gives CDR1 SNHLY, CDR2 FYNNEI. This CDR3 comprises 17 residues. The V gene lost 4 bases and the J gene lost 3 bases, with 21 bases spanning the gap. DNA for the CDR3: TGTGCCAGCAGTGGCCTACCGAAGGGGCGGGAATACACTGAAGCTTTCTTT. Protein product: CASSGLPKGREYTEAFF.

This sequence joins TRBV30 and TRBJ1-3; the match to TRBD1 covers 7 bases. The V gene end was trimmed by 0 bases and the J gene end by 7 bases; junction bases not matched to a gene: 3. The V gene's germline CDR1 is GTSNPN and CDR2 SVGIG (reference sequence). This CDR3 is 13 amino acids long. CDR3 DNA sequence: TGTGCCTGGAGTGTGCTACAGGGGAACACCATATATTTT. This translates into CAWSVLQGNTIYF.

The chain links TRBV5-5 to TRBJ1-5; maybe TRBD1 (6 bases). The CDR3 runs to 17 residues. V lost 4 bases and J 3 bases, leaving 20 bases between the germline ends. Germline-derived CDR1 and CDR2 are SGHKS and YYEKEE (reference sequence). DNA of the CDR3: TGTGCCAGCAGCCTTGGGACTAAGGGGGGCTACAATCAGCCCCAGCATTTT. Translating gives CASSLGTKGGYNQPQHF.

The chain links TRBV12-3 or TRBV12-4 to TRBJ1-2; TRBD1 agrees at 7 bases. The CDR3 runs 13 residues. V lost 6 bases and J lost 4; bases outside the gene matches: 5. CDR3 sequence: CASRDRVTYGYTF. The CDR3, as DNA: TGTGCCAGCAGAGACAGGGTAACCTATGGCTACACCTTC.

The V call is TRBV14, the J call TRBJ1-4; D uncertain. The germline V and J ends were trimmed by 1 base and 8 bases, with 20 bases remaining between them. The CDR3 runs 17 residues. CDR1 and CDR2 from the germline V gene are SGHDN and FVKESK. CDR3 coding DNA: TGTGCCAGCAGCCAAGGATGGTCTGCTGGTGCGAGGGAAAAACTGTTTTTT. Its protein is CASSQGWSAGAREKLFF.

This clone was recorded only once. The chain employs TRBV5-4 and TRBJ1-1; possible D gene TRBD1, 6 bases. This CDR3 is 13 amino acids long. Germline V gene lookup returns CDR1 SGHNT and CDR2 YYREEE (reference sequence). Trimming took 6 bases from V and 1 from J, leaving 10 bases between them. CDR3 DNA sequence: TGTGCCAGCACGAGACAGGAGAACACTGAAGCTTTCTTT. Translated: CASTRQENTEAFF.

The J gene is TRBJ1-2, the V gene TRBV7-9; 9 bases line up with TRBD1. This CDR3 comprises 16 residues. The V segment lost 7 bases and the J segment 5 bases; nucleotides outside the gene matches: 14. In germline, CDR1 is SEHNR, CDR2 FQNEAQ (reference sequence). CDR3 in amino acids: CASKETGGQGLYGYTF. The CDR3 nucleotides read TGTGCCAGCAAAGAAACCGGGGGACAGGGACTGTATGGCTACACCTTC. The complete variable domain, with remaining parts taken from reference TRBV7-9 and TRBJ1-2, reads DTGVSQNPRHKITKRGQNVTFRCDPISEHNRLYWYRQTLGQGPEFLTYFQNEAQLEKSRLLSDRFSAERPKGSFSTLEIQRTEQGDSAMYLCASKETGGQGLYGYTFGSGTRLTVV.

This clone was detected only once. The genes are TRBV7-8 and TRBJ1-4; 10 bases align to TRBD1. Germline V gives CDR1 SGHVS, CDR2 FQNEAQ. CDR3 length equals 19 residues. J lost 3 bases, V lost 2 bases, and 12 bases had no gene match. The CDR3 DNA follows: TGTGCCAGCAGCTTATGGGACAGGGGAACGGGGCAGGCTAATGAAAAACTGTTTTTT. Translating gives CASSLWDRGTGQANEKLFF.

The chain couples TRBV28 to TRBJ1-3; D is unclear. There are 16 residues in the CDR3. Germline V gene sequence: CDR1 MDHEN, CDR2 SYDVKM. With 7 bases removed from V and 0 bases from J, the gap between germline ends came to 16 bases. In DNA form, the CDR3 reads TGTGCCAGCATAGGACGGGGAACCTTCTCTGGAAACACCATATATTTT. Protein product: CASIGRGTFSGNTIYF.

The V gene is TRBV5-4, the J gene TRBJ2-7, with 9 bases that match TRBD1. The CDR3 runs 15 residues. Unmatched junction bases numbered 5, after V lost 0 bases and J lost 4 bases. Per the germline V gene, CDR1 is SGHNT and CDR2 is YYREEE (reference sequence). CDR3 sequence: CASSLAGTGHYEQYF. In DNA, the CDR3 is TGTGCCAGCAGCTTGGCCGGGACAGGGCATTACGAGCAGTACTTC.

The chain links TRBV7-3 to TRBJ1-6; TRBD1 matches at 10 bases. Per the germline V gene, CDR1 is SGHTA and CDR2 is FQGTGA. The CDR3 is 18 residues long. With V trimmed by 8 bases and J by 4 bases, 14 bases remained unmatched. In DNA, the CDR3 is TGTGCCAGCCTATACCGGGACAGGGGAGTTTCGTATAATTCACCCCTCCACTTT. Translation: CASLYRDRGVSYNSPLHF. Full variable domain (remainder filled in from reference TRBV7-3 and TRBJ1-6): GAGVSQTPSNKVTEKGKYVELRCDPISGHTALYWYRQSLGQGPEFLIYFQGTGAADDSGLPNDRFFAVRPEGSVSTLKIQRTERGDSAVYLCASLYRDRGVSYNSPLHFGNGTRLTVT.

The V gene is TRBV10-2, the J gene TRBJ1-1; TRBD1 matches 7 bases. The germline gives CDR1 WSHSY, CDR2 SAAADI. The CDR3 runs 13 residues. J lost 4 bases, V lost 6 bases, and 5 bases had no gene match. CDR3 bases: TGCGCCAGCAGGCCAGGGACAGCCACTGAAGCTTTCTTT. This translates into CASRPGTATEAFF.

The gene calls are TRBV5-1 and TRBJ2-7, with a weak D call TRBD2 (5 bases). V lost 4 bases, J lost 3 bases, and 11 bases lay in between. The V gene's germline CDR1 is SGHRS and CDR2 YFSETQ. This CDR3 region has 13 residues. The CDR3 loop is CASSMDSVYEQYF. DNA for the CDR3: TGCGCCAGCAGCATGGACTCGGTCTACGAGCAGTACTTC.